A single sample is the source of the 32 T cell receptor beta chains below, sequenced in a study. TCRdb re-called the 5' RACE reads with MiXCR, one entry per CDR3 protein. In the table there are around 50,000 distinct CDR3 sequences, over 15% of which are singletons. Sequencing used naive CD4+ T cells sorted from blood. Subset: naive CD4+ T cells, CD4+CD45RA+CD25-. These receptors were collected from a female donor with breast cancer.

The rearrangement joins TRBV2 to TRBJ1-6; D is ambiguous. With 6 bases removed from V and 7 bases from J, the gap between germline ends came to 16 bases. The V gene's germline CDR1 is SNHLY and CDR2 FYNNEI. This CDR3 is built from 15 residues. The chain's CDR3 is CASRGRAAENSPLHF. The CDR3 DNA reads as TGTGCCAGCAGAGGAAGGGCAGCCGAGAATTCACCCCTCCACTTT.

This clonotype was counted a few times. The V call is TRBV20-1, the J call TRBJ1-1, with 8 bases that match TRBD1. The V and J ends lost 5 bases and 2 bases, in that order; junction bases with no gene match: 4. The CDR3 spans 13 residues. CDR1 and CDR2 (germline): DFQATT, SNEGSKA (reference sequence). DNA for the CDR3: TGCAGTGCTGGACAGGGTGCAAACACTGAAGCTTTCTTT. Translating gives CSAGQGANTEAFF.

There are many counts of this clonotype. The rearrangement joins TRBV20-1 to TRBJ1-5, with 8 positions matching TRBD1. This CDR3 has 13 amino acids. Looked up from germline, CDR1 is DFQATT and CDR2 is SNEGSKA (reference sequence). V trimming: 5 bases; J trimming: 6 bases; junction bases outside the gene matches: 6. In DNA, the CDR3 is TGCAGTGCTGTCGAACAGGGGGGTCAGCCCCAGCATTTT. As protein: CSAVEQGGQPQHF.

This clonotype was detected a few times. This chain uses TRBV20-1 with TRBJ1-2; D not certain. Per germline, CDR1 DFQATT and CDR2 SNEGSKA (reference sequence). Trimming removed 0 bases from V and 0 bases from J, with 11 bases in between. The CDR3 sequence is 15 residues long. This CDR3 is CSARDSGGSNYGYTF. The CDR3 region has the DNA TGCAGTGCTAGAGATAGTGGAGGGTCTAACTATGGCTACACCTTC.

This clonotype was counted a few times. This may come from a read error, since a much larger clone is one base off. This chain joins TRBV7-8 and TRBJ2-6; 7 bases are shared with TRBD1. The CDR3 has 17 amino acids. Germline V gives CDR1 SGHVS, CDR2 FQNEAQ. CDR3 DNA: TGTTCCAGCAGCTTTCGACAGGGCGTCTCTGGGGCCAACGTCCTGACTTTC. Translated, it gives CSSSFRQGVSGANVLTF.

This clonotype appeared a single time. This sequence joins TRBV12-3 or TRBV12-4 and TRBJ2-2; the D gene could be TRBD1 or TRBD2 (5 bases each). Between the trimmed V and J ends, which lost 2 bases and 4 bases, there was a span of 14 bases. The CDR3 runs 16 residues. CDR3 residues: CASSLFTSGGTGELFF. The CDR3 nucleotides read TGTGCCAGCAGTTTATTCACTAGTGGGGGCACCGGGGAGCTGTTTTTT.

This clonotype has only a few counts. The CDR3 reads CASSRQANTEAFF. The CDR3 region has the DNA TGTGCCAGCAGCAGACAGGCGAACACTGAAGCTTTCTTT. The V call is TRBV6-1, the J call TRBJ1-1; D may be TRBD1 (6 bases). Trimming removed 6 bases at V and 1 base at J, with 9 bases between. CDR1 and CDR2 (germline): MNHNS, SASEGT. The CDR3 is 13 residues long.

This clonotype was seen many times. The V gene is TRBV6-5, the J gene TRBJ2-7; maybe TRBD1 (6 bases). Germline V gene data show CDR1 as MNHEY and CDR2 as SVGAGI. The V end was cut by 5 bases, the J end by 7 bases, with 15 bases between. The CDR3 is 13 residues long. The CDR3 sequence is CASSPDRAREQYF. The CDR3 coding sequence is TGTGCCAGCAGTCCGGACAGAGCGCGAGAGCAGTACTTC.

J is TRBJ2-1 and V is TRBV5-1; possibly TRBD2 for D (6 bases). This CDR3 contains 13 residues. The germline gives CDR1 SGHRS, CDR2 YFSETQ. Trimming pared 5 bases from V and 6 bases from J, leaving 12 bases between. The CDR3 here is CASRVTSSNEQFF. CDR3 sequence (DNA): TGCGCCAGCAGGGTGACTAGTAGCAATGAGCAGTTCTTC.

This clonotype was recorded a few times. The chain joins TRBV15 to TRBJ1-2; D ambiguous. Germline values: CDR1 LNHNV, CDR2 YYDKDF (reference sequence). This CDR3 has 15 residues. Trimming took 0 bases from V and 7 from J, leaving 15 bases between them. The chain's CDR3 is CATSRDDGIIGGYTF. In DNA, the CDR3 is TGTGCCACCAGCAGAGATGACGGGATCATTGGTGGCTACACCTTC.

A few counts support this clonotype. V usage is TRBV5-1 and J usage is TRBJ2-5; 7 nucleotides match TRBD1. This CDR3 is built from 15 residues. The ends lost 6 bases at V and 2 bases at J; junction bases unmatched: 10. Per the germline V gene, CDR1 is SGHRS and CDR2 is YFSETQ. CDR3 protein: CASNRDRRGQETQYF. DNA for the CDR3: TGCGCCAGCAATCGGGACAGAAGGGGTCAAGAGACCCAGTACTTC.

The chain carries TRBV12-3 or TRBV12-4 and TRBJ2-7; either TRBD1 or TRBD2 may fit D (7 bases each). This CDR3 comprises 14 residues. Trimming left V 5 bases short and J 3 bases short, with 14 bases between. Here the CDR3 DNA reads TGTGCCAGCAGTCGGGAGGCAGGGGGCTACGAGCAGTACTTC. Encoded protein: CASSREAGGYEQYF.

The V and J genes are TRBV9 and TRBJ1-5, with D maybe TRBD1 (5 bases). V lost 0 bases and J 2 bases, leaving 12 bases between the germline ends. CDR1 is SGDLS and CDR2 is YYNGEE in the germline V gene. CDR3 length: 16 amino acids. The CDR3 reads CASSVGEGEGNQPQHF. CDR3 coding DNA: TGTGCCAGCAGCGTAGGCGAAGGGGAGGGCAATCAGCCCCAGCATTTT.

Of note for this clonotype: At one end, the junction sequence differs from germline, possibly due to a read error. The rearrangement joins TRBV5-1 to TRBJ2-7; D gene uncertain. Per germline, CDR1 SGHRS and CDR2 YFSETQ. The CDR3 extends over 16 amino acids. The CDR3 DNA reads as TGCGCCGGCAGCTTGGACGGCCACACCACCGTATACGAGCAGTACTTC. This sequence encodes CAGSLDGHTTVYEQYF.

This clonotype appeared a few times. In DNA, the CDR3 is TGCGCCAGCAGCTCGAGGGCGTTCATGAACACTGAAGCTTTCTTT. Protein product: CASSSRAFMNTEAFF. This sequence joins TRBV5-1 and TRBJ1-1, with D uncertain. The ends were cut back, 3 bases at V and 0 bases at J, with 12 bases in the middle. Germline-derived CDR1 and CDR2 are SGHRS and YFSETQ. There are 15 residues in the CDR3.

Points on this clonotype: A clone one base away is much larger, so this may be a read error. The chain couples TRBV7-2 to TRBJ2-7, with D hard to call. Germline V gene sequence: CDR1 SGHTA, CDR2 FQGNSA. CDR3 size: 12 residues. The CDR3 here is CASSLGSYDQYF. The CDR3 nucleotides read TGTGCCAGCAGCTTAGGGTCCTACGATCAGTACTTC.

This chain connects TRBV5-1 to TRBJ2-7; D is unclear. The CDR3 runs to 13 residues. Germline loops: CDR1 SGHRS, CDR2 YFSETQ. V was trimmed by 4 bases and J by 7 bases, leaving 15 bases between them. The CDR3 region has the DNA TGCGCCAGCAGCATATACACGGTCCGGGAGCAGTACTTC. Protein: CASSIYTVREQYF.

V and J are TRBV6-5 and TRBJ1-5, with a weak D call TRBD1 (6 bases). The CDR3 has 13 amino acids. The germline V gene encodes CDR1 MNHEY and CDR2 SVGAGI. V was cut by 5 bases and J by 8 bases, with 13 bases left in between. The CDR3 bases are TGTGCCAGCAGTACGACTCACAGGGAGCCCCAGCATTTT. Amino acid sequence: CASSTTHREPQHF.

This clonotype was detected only once. CDR3 region: CASSIGPSPAFF. DNA for the CDR3: TGTGCCAGTAGTATAGGACCAAGCCCGGCTTTCTTT. This rearrangement joins TRBV19 to TRBJ1-1; D not certain. With 1 base removed from V and 11 bases from J, the gap between germline ends came to 11 bases. This CDR3 has 12 amino acids. The V gene's germline CDR1 is LNHDA and CDR2 SQIVND (reference sequence).

This chain joins TRBV30 and TRBJ1-5; D call uncertain. Trimming cost V 2 bases and J 4 bases, with 12 bases left between them. CDR3 length: 14 residues. The germline V gene has CDR1 GTSNPN and CDR2 SVGIG (reference sequence). The CDR3 DNA sequence: TGTGCCTGGAGTTCTGGGTCTCCTAATCAGCCCCAGCATTTT. Translation: CAWSSGSPNQPQHF.

In its sample, this clonotype was seen once. At one end, the junction sequence differs from germline, possibly due to a read error. The CDR3 nucleotides are TGTGCCAACAGTTCACCGGGACCCAAAAAGGCCAGCAATCAGCCCCAGCATTTT. Its translation is CANSSPGPKKASNQPQHF. The V call is TRBV28, the J call TRBJ1-5, with D tentatively TRBD1 (5 bases). CDR1 is MDHEN and CDR2 is SYDVKM in the germline V gene. This CDR3 region has 18 residues.

Remarks on this clonotype: This clone may be a read error of a much larger clone one base away. This chain links TRBV10-3 with TRBJ2-7; tentative D call: TRBD1 (5 bases). The CDR3 has 14 residues. Germline CDR1 ENHRY, CDR2 SYGVKD. The CDR3 loop reads CAISVWQGIDEQCF. The CDR3 bases are TGTGCCATCAGTGTATGGCAGGGCATCGACGAGCAGTGCTTC.

This clonotype showed up just a few times. The rearrangement joins TRBV10-1 to TRBJ2-1; 14 bases line up with TRBD2. Germline V gives CDR1 WNHNN, CDR2 SYGVQD (reference sequence). CDR3 size: 16 residues. The V gene end was trimmed by 6 bases and the J gene end by 4 bases; junction bases not matched to a gene: 5. The CDR3 region has the DNA TGCGCCAGCAGCAGACTAGCGGGAGGGCGATACAATGAGCAGTTCTTC. This encodes CASSRLAGGRYNEQFF.

Regarding this clonotype: The germline gene is not matched at one end of the junction; a read error may be the cause. The chain links TRBV7-9 to TRBJ2-7, with D hard to call. The CDR3 totals 11 residues. CDR1 is SEHNR, CDR2 FQNEAQ, per germline (reference sequence). The CDR3 DNA reads TGTGCCAGCAGCTTAGAAGGTGCACCAACCTTC. Its translation: CASSLEGAPTF.

The table lists this clonotype with many counts. For the CDR3, the DNA is TGCAGTGCTGAGCCGGGACCCACAGATACGCAGTATTTT. Protein product: CSAEPGPTDTQYF. The chain recombines TRBV20-1 with TRBJ2-3; D is perhaps TRBD1 or TRBD2 (5 bases each). Germline V lookup: CDR1 DFQATT, CDR2 SNEGSKA (reference sequence). The V end lost 5 bases, the J end lost 2 bases, and 11 bases lay between the germline ends. The CDR3 sequence is 13 residues long.

Concerning this clonotype: Given a much more abundant clone one base away, this may be a read error. J is TRBJ2-2 and V is TRBV20-1; 8 bases line up with TRBD2. CDR3 size: 14 residues. Trimming at V came to 6 bases and at J to 7 bases, leaving 10 bases not matched to a gene. Germline CDR1 reads DFQATT; CDR2 reads SNEGSKA (reference sequence). CDR3 sequence reads: CSAQSPGGSGELFF. The CDR3 DNA reads as TGCAGTGCCCAATCCCCGGGAGGGAGCGGGGAGCTGTTTTTT.

This clonotype occurred many times. The gene calls are TRBV7-9 and TRBJ1-2, with D maybe TRBD1 (5 bases). Germline V lookup: CDR1 SEHNR, CDR2 FQNEAQ (reference sequence). CDR3 length: 15 amino acids. V lost 5 bases and J 4 bases, leaving 17 bases between the germline ends. The DNA for the CDR3 is TGTGCCAGCAGCGTCGGACAAAATAGTGGCTATGGCTACACCTTC. It codes for CASSVGQNSGYGYTF.

This clonotype was seen ten or more times. This rearrangement joins TRBV20-1 to TRBJ1-3; no firm D call. CDR1 and CDR2 (germline): DFQATT, SNEGSKA (reference sequence). This CDR3 has 11 residues. Trimming left V 5 bases short and J 2 bases short, with 4 bases between. CDR3 sequence reads: CSASAGNTIYF. The CDR3 region has the DNA TGCAGTGCTTCTGCTGGAAACACCATATATTTT.

This clonotype was observed a few times. The gene calls are TRBV6-6 and TRBJ2-1; possibly TRBD1 for D (6 bases). The CDR3 runs to 13 residues. V lost 5 bases, J lost 4 bases, and 9 bases lay in between. Germline CDR1 is MNHNY and CDR2 is SVGAGI (reference sequence). This chain's CDR3 is CASSGQIYNEQFF. The CDR3, as DNA: TGTGCCAGCAGTGGACAGATATACAATGAGCAGTTCTTC.

About this clonotype: At one boundary the junction diverges from the germline segment, which might be a read error. The CDR3 spells CASSQGSSGNTEAYF. In DNA form, the CDR3 reads TGCGCCAGCAGCCAAGGTTCTTCAGGGAACACTGAAGCTTACTTT. The J gene is TRBJ1-1, the V gene TRBV4-3, with D perhaps TRBD1 (5 bases). The CDR3 sequence is 15 residues long. Germline V gene sequence: CDR1 LGHNA, CDR2 YSLEER.

J is TRBJ2-3 and V is TRBV5-1; 12 bases map to TRBD2. Germline CDR1 and CDR2: SGHRS and YFSETQ. The length of the CDR3 is 16 residues. The trim removed 4 bases at V and 4 bases at J, leaving 7 bases unmatched. In DNA, the CDR3 is TGCGCCAGCAGCAACGGACTAGCGGGATTATCAGATACGCAGTATTTT. Its protein is CASSNGLAGLSDTQYF.

The chain joins TRBV28 to TRBJ1-6; TRBD1 aligns across 8 bases. CDR1 MDHEN and CDR2 SYDVKM come from the germline V gene. This CDR3 contains 14 residues. J was trimmed by 12 bases and V by 4 bases; bases with no gene match: 8. The CDR3 reads CASSSGQGYLPLHF. The CDR3 nucleotides are TGTGCCAGCAGTTCCGGACAGGGCTATTTACCCCTCCACTTT.